Below, 30 T cell receptor beta chains from the same sample are listed, as sequenced in a study of cytomegalovirus exposure and HLA in healthy donors. This table comes from immunoSEQ multiplex PCR, and its TCRdb copy is limited to in-frame clones, with some not included. Of 200,000 to 250,000 clones detected, roughly 83% appear once; the ten largest clones hold 4.5% to 6%. The sequencing sample was made of PBMCs. All receptors come from a woman in her late teens or twenties in good health and CMV-seronegative.

The genes are TRBV5-1 and TRBJ1-1, with a weak D call TRBD1 (6 bases). The CDR3 is made up of 13 amino acids. The V and J ends lost 4 bases and 4 bases respectively, with 11 bases between them. Germline V gene data show CDR1 as SGHRS and CDR2 as YFSETQ. The CDR3 DNA is TGCGCCAGCAGCGAGCTACAGGGCACTGAAGCTTTCTTT. Translated, it gives CASSELQGTEAFF.

This chain connects TRBV11-3 to TRBJ2-1; the D gene is possibly TRBD2 (6 bases). Germline V gives CDR1 SGHNT, CDR2 YENEEA. Trimming pared 0 bases from V and 2 bases from J, leaving 8 bases between. This CDR3 comprises 15 residues. The CDR3 region is CASSLDGGTYNEQFF. DNA of the CDR3: TGTGCCAGCAGCTTAGATGGGGGGACCTACAATGAGCAGTTCTTC. Filled out from reference TRBV11-3 and TRBJ2-1, the complete variable domain reads EAGVVQSPRYKIIEKKQPVAFWCNPISGHNTLYWYLQNLGQGPELLIRYENEEAVDDSQLPKDRFSAERLKGVDSTLKIQPAELGDSAVYLCASSLDGGTYNEQFFGPGTRLTVL.

V usage is TRBV5-1 and J usage is TRBJ2-7; the match to TRBD2 covers 11 bases. J lost 0 bases, V lost 4 bases, and 3 bases had no gene match. The CDR3 contains 15 residues. Germline loops: CDR1 SGHRS, CDR2 YFSETQ. CDR3 in DNA: TGCGCCAGCAGCATCGGGACTAGCGGCTCCTACGAGCAGTACTTC. As protein: CASSIGTSGSYEQYF.

This clone showed up just a few times. This chain joins TRBV11-3 and TRBJ1-3, with D unresolved. The CDR3 runs to 13 residues. The V end lost 5 bases, the J end lost 1 base, and 6 bases lay between the germline ends. Germline-derived CDR1 and CDR2 are SGHNT and YENEEA. The CDR3 coding sequence is TGTGCCAGCAGCCGCAGATCTGGAAACACCATATATTTT. Translation gives CASSRRSGNTIYF.

The chain carries TRBV6-6 and TRBJ2-1; TRBD2 is a possible D gene (7 bases). This CDR3 region has 14 residues. Germline values: CDR1 MNHNY, CDR2 SVGAGI (reference sequence). V was trimmed by 5 bases and J by 3 bases, leaving 11 bases between them. This CDR3 is CASSAGANYNEQFF. CDR3 in DNA: TGTGCCAGCAGTGCGGGGGCGAACTACAATGAGCAGTTCTTC.

The J gene is TRBJ1-2, the V gene TRBV6-5, with no clear D. V lost 0 bases, J lost 0 bases, and 8 bases lay in between. There are 15 residues in the CDR3. In germline, CDR1 is MNHEY, CDR2 SVGAGI. As DNA, the CDR3 is TGTGCCAGCAGTTACTCGACGGGAGCTAACTATGGCTACACCTTC. This sequence encodes CASSYSTGANYGYTF.

The chain recombines TRBV30 with TRBJ1-5; possibly TRBD1 for D (6 bases). The V gene lost 5 bases and the J gene lost 4 bases, with 12 bases spanning the gap. Germline loops: CDR1 GTSNPN, CDR2 SVGIG (reference sequence). The CDR3 is made up of 13 amino acids. The CDR3 sequence is CAWGAGANQPQHF. The CDR3 DNA reads TGTGCCTGGGGAGCAGGGGCTAATCAGCCCCAGCATTTT. Drawing the rest from reference TRBV30 and TRBJ1-5, the complete variable domain is SQTIHQWPATLVQPVGSPLSLECTVEGTSNPNLYWYRQAAGRGLQLLFYSVGIGQISSEVPQNLSASRPQDRQFILSSKKLLLSDSGFYLCAWGAGANQPQHFGDGTRLSIL.

As DNA, the CDR3 is TGTGCCAGTAGTATATGGGACAGGGCGGAGACCCAGTACTTC. Its translation is CASSIWDRAETQYF. The rearrangement uses TRBV19 and TRBJ2-5; TRBD1 aligns across 9 bases. The germline V gene encodes CDR1 LNHDA and CDR2 SQIVND (reference sequence). The CDR3 has 14 amino acids. V shed 2 bases and J 5 bases; nucleotides not matched to a gene: 3.

V gene TRBV30 combines with J gene TRBJ1-1, with unresolved D. CDR1 is GTSNPN, CDR2 SVGIG, per germline (reference sequence). V dropped 3 bases and J dropped 1 base, with 9 bases sitting between them. This CDR3 spans 13 amino acids. The CDR3 is CAWSPFKNTEAFF. The CDR3 DNA follows: TGTGCCTGGAGCCCCTTTAAGAACACTGAAGCTTTCTTT.

The V gene is TRBV28, the J gene TRBJ2-7; 10 bases match TRBD1. Germline V gene data show CDR1 as MDHEN and CDR2 as SYDVKM. V lost 3 bases and J lost 2; bases outside the gene matches: 4. This CDR3 is built from 15 residues. The CDR3 nucleotides are TGTGCCAGCAGTTTTAGGGGGACAGGGGCCTACGAGCAGTACTTC. This translates into CASSFRGTGAYEQYF. Full variable domain (remainder filled in from reference TRBV28 and TRBJ2-7): DVKVTQSSRYLVKRTGEKVFLECVQDMDHENMFWYRQDPGLGLRLIYFSYDVKMKEKGDIPEGYSVSREKKERFSLILESASTNQTSMYLCASSFRGTGAYEQYFGPGTRLTVT.

This clone was seen a handful of times. The rearrangement joins TRBV30 to TRBJ1-2, with D perhaps matching TRBD1 (5 bases). V lost 4 bases and J lost 5, with 17 bases in between. Germline assignment: CDR1 GTSNPN and CDR2 SVGIG (reference sequence). The CDR3 runs 14 residues. Here the CDR3 reads CAWKIGDRRYGYTF. CDR3 in DNA: TGTGCCTGGAAGATTGGGGACCGCCGATATGGCTACACCTTC.

The chain combines TRBV5-1 with TRBJ2-5; either TRBD1 or TRBD2 may fit D (5 bases each). V was clipped by 4 bases and J by 1 base, with 11 bases between them. Per germline, CDR1 SGHRS and CDR2 YFSETQ. CDR3 size: 14 residues. The DNA for the CDR3 is TGCGCCAGCAGCACCTCCGGGGCCCAAGAGACCCAGTACTTC. Protein sequence: CASSTSGAQETQYF.

The chain couples TRBV15 to TRBJ1-1, with TRBD1 identical over 8 bases. CDR3 length: 13 amino acids. The germline V gene has CDR1 LNHNV and CDR2 YYDKDF (reference sequence). The J segment lost 6 bases and the V segment lost 10 bases, leaving 10 bases of the junction unmatched. The CDR3 reads CAIRQGSLSEAFF. CDR3 DNA: TGTGCCATCCGACAGGGGAGCCTCTCTGAAGCTTTCTTT.

This sequence joins TRBV30 and TRBJ1-1; D is unresolved. Germline CDR1 is GTSNPN and CDR2 is SVGIG (reference sequence). The CDR3 runs to 15 residues. V lost 2 bases and J 2 bases, leaving 15 bases between the germline ends. CDR3 amino acids: CAWSKVVRINTEAFF. CDR3 DNA sequence: TGTGCCTGGAGTAAGGTGGTGCGGATAAACACTGAAGCTTTCTTT.

This clone was detected once. The chain recombines TRBV18 with TRBJ1-1, with D possibly being TRBD1 (6 bases). The ends were cut back, 6 bases at V and 1 base at J, with 12 bases in the middle. Germline V gives CDR1 KGHSH, CDR2 LQKENI. The CDR3 consists of 14 residues. CDR3 amino acids: CASSRGGANTEAFF. The CDR3 DNA reads as TGTGCCAGCTCGCGCGGGGGCGCGAACACTGAAGCTTTCTTT.

This chain links TRBV30 with TRBJ2-7, with 8 bases identical to TRBD2. The CDR3 length is 15 residues. Germline assignment: CDR1 GTSNPN and CDR2 SVGIG (reference sequence). The junction had 10 bases not matched to a gene; V was cut back by 2 bases and J by 4 bases. CDR3: CAWSTLAGGLYEQYF. The CDR3 nucleotides are TGTGCCTGGAGTACTCTAGCGGGCGGACTTTACGAGCAGTACTTC.

The V gene is TRBV5-6, the J gene TRBJ2-1, with D unresolved. Trimming shortened V by 3 bases and J by 5 bases, and 9 bases separated the two germline ends. CDR3 length: 13 amino acids. Germline lookup yields CDR1 SGHDT and CDR2 YYEEEE. CDR3 bases: TGTGCCAGCAGCTCCGGACGCCACAATGAGCAGTTCTTC. This codes for CASSSGRHNEQFF.

The CDR3 spells CASSPSTPYSNQPQHF. The CDR3 nucleotides are TGTGCCAGCTCACCCTCGACTCCTTATAGCAATCAGCCCCAGCATTTT. The chain recombines TRBV18 with TRBJ1-5; D is unclear. Germline V gene sequence: CDR1 KGHSH, CDR2 LQKENI. The V and J ends lost 3 bases and 0 bases respectively, with 12 bases between them. CDR3 length: 16 residues.

The chain links TRBV7-8 to TRBJ2-3; TRBD1 is a possible D gene (6 bases). Trimming removed 6 bases from V and 8 bases from J, with 15 bases in between. The CDR3 has 13 residues. Germline V CDR1 and CDR2: SGHVS, FQNEAQ. CDR3 DNA: TGTGCCAGCAGATGGACAGACTCCCCTACGCAGTATTTT. Protein sequence: CASRWTDSPTQYF.

The chain uses TRBV6-1 and TRBJ1-3; D remains ambiguous. Germline V gives CDR1 MNHNS, CDR2 SASEGT. The CDR3 is made up of 16 amino acids. Trimming cost V 2 bases and J 0 bases, with 11 bases left between them. The CDR3, as DNA: TGTGCCAGCAGTGAAACCCCCATTTCCTCTGGAAACACCATATATTTT. It codes for CASSETPISSGNTIYF.

The chain joins TRBV10-3 to TRBJ1-2; no clear D gene. V lost 0 bases and J 3 bases, leaving 11 bases between the germline ends. CDR1 and CDR2 (germline): ENHRY, SYGVKD. The CDR3 runs 15 residues. CDR3 nucleotide sequence: TGTGCCATCAGTGAGTCCGGGGAGCTCGACTATGGCTACACCTTC. It codes for CAISESGELDYGYTF.

This chain links TRBV28 with TRBJ1-5; a weak D match, TRBD1 (6 bases). This CDR3 has 18 residues. Germline CDR1 and CDR2: MDHEN and SYDVKM. With 3 bases removed from V and 0 bases from J, the gap between germline ends came to 18 bases. The CDR3 loop is CASSFDRTAVYSNQPQHF. The CDR3 nucleotides read TGTGCCAGCAGTTTCGACAGGACGGCGGTATATAGCAATCAGCCCCAGCATTTT.

The gene calls are TRBV6-6 and TRBJ2-1, with D perhaps matching TRBD1 (6 bases). Trimming cost V 6 bases and J 4 bases, with 13 bases left between them. This CDR3 has 14 amino acids. The germline V gene has CDR1 MNHNY and CDR2 SVGAGI (reference sequence). CDR3 sequence reads: CASSTGSKYNEQFF. The DNA for the CDR3 is TGTGCCAGCAGCACAGGGTCCAAATACAATGAGCAGTTCTTC.

The chain employs TRBV6-5 and TRBJ2-2; D might be TRBD1 (6 bases). CDR3 length: 15 residues. The germline V gene encodes CDR1 MNHEY and CDR2 SVGAGI. Trimming cost V 6 bases and J 1 base, with 12 bases left between them. The CDR3 loop is CASRAPGQNTGELFF. The CDR3 coding sequence is TGTGCCAGCAGGGCTCCGGGACAGAACACCGGGGAGCTGTTTTTT.

The chain uses TRBV7-8 and TRBJ2-3, with 14 bases lining up with TRBD2. From germline, CDR1 is SGHVS and CDR2 FQNEAQ. V trimming: 5 bases; J trimming: 2 bases; junction bases outside the gene matches: 3. The length of the CDR3 is 16 residues. CDR3 loop: CASSVTSGRVTDTQYF. CDR3 nucleotides: TGTGCCAGCAGCGTGACTAGCGGGAGGGTCACAGATACGCAGTATTTT.

The chain is built from TRBV6-1 and TRBJ1-5; D unclear. The CDR3 spans 13 residues. CDR1 is MNHNS, CDR2 SASEGT, per germline. V was pared by 6 bases and J by 3 bases, with 9 bases between. The CDR3 protein is CASRGLVNQPQHF. CDR3 nucleotides: TGTGCCAGCAGGGGTCTAGTCAATCAGCCCCAGCATTTT.

This clone has a single count. The chain has TRBV4-2 and TRBJ2-1; D remains ambiguous. In germline, CDR1 is LGHNA, CDR2 YNFKEQ. Trimming took off 0 bases at V and 3 bases at J, with 9 bases between the two ends. CDR3 size: 15 residues. DNA of the CDR3: TGTGCCAGCAGCCAAGAGAAGGTAGTCTACAATGAGCAGTTCTTC. It yields the protein CASSQEKVVYNEQFF.

The rearrangement joins TRBV7-6 to TRBJ1-2, with no clear D. Trimming removed 5 bases from V and 2 bases from J, with 12 bases in between. The CDR3 extends over 14 amino acids. Germline-derived CDR1 and CDR2 are SGHVS and FNYEAQ. The DNA of the CDR3 is TGTGCCAGCAGCACTCGGACGGGGAACTATGGCTACACCTTC. As protein: CASSTRTGNYGYTF.

The chain is built from TRBV30 and TRBJ2-1; the D gene is possibly TRBD1 (5 bases). Germline values: CDR1 GTSNPN, CDR2 SVGIG (reference sequence). This CDR3 has 14 amino acids. The V and J ends lost 8 bases and 6 bases respectively, with 20 bases between them. The CDR3 sequence is CARMGLGYGNEQFF. Here the CDR3 DNA reads TGTGCCCGGATGGGGCTGGGGTATGGCAATGAGCAGTTCTTC.

The chain carries TRBV13 and TRBJ2-7; D not certain. This CDR3 has 13 residues. Trimming stripped 5 bases from V and 3 bases from J, with 11 bases between. Germline CDR1 reads PRHDT; CDR2 reads FYEKMQ (reference sequence). CDR3 region: CASSPDGGYEQYF. The CDR3, as DNA: TGTGCCAGCAGCCCTGACGGCGGCTACGAGCAGTACTTC.